Listed below are T cell receptor beta chains from one sample, sequenced in a study of OX40 agonist ivuxolimab in advanced cancers. Clones were read by immunoSEQ multiplex PCR, and TCRdb kept only the in-frame ones, dropping some. The sample lists about 94,000 clones, about 88% seen once, with approximately 0.3% in the top ten. The sample in question was CD4+ or CD8+ T cells sorted from blood, obtained in a trial of the OX40 agonist ivuxolimab. Receptor source: an adult with an advanced solid tumor such as melanoma, head and neck, liver or kidney cancer. The CDR3 runs from the conserved cysteine through the conserved F or W. D genes are given only for firm matches. Size is omitted from some rows. Given values are once, few, many or a class for expanded clones.

TGCGCCAGCAGCCAAGGGCACAGAAACACCGGGGAGCTGTTTTTT	CASSQGHRNTGELFF	TRBJ2-2	.	TRBV4-3	.
TGCAGCGTTGGGCCGCTGGGGGGCTACACCTTC	CSVGPLGGYTF	TRBJ1-2	.	TRBV29-1	.
TGTGCCAGCAGCTTAGCCGTAGGACAGGGGGCGAACACTGAAGCTTTCTTT	CASSLAVGQGANTEAFF	TRBJ1-1	TRBD1	TRBV7-9	.
TGTGCCAGCAGCGCCGGGACAGCCTATAATTCACCCCTCCACTTT	CASSAGTAYNSPLHF	TRBJ1-6	TRBD1	TRBV9	.
TGTGCCAGCAGCCCCGGTTTCCGGCGGGGGACAGATACGCAGTATTTT	CASSPGFRRGTDTQYF	TRBJ2-3	TRBD2	TRBV7-2	once
TGTGCCAGCAGTGTGGAGGGTCCCTATGGCTACACCTTC	CASSVEGPYGYTF	TRBJ1-2	.	TRBV2	.
TGCAGCGTTGCCCCGGGACAGACGTTTGTGGAGACCCAGTACTTC	CSVAPGQTFVETQYF	TRBJ2-5	TRBD1	TRBV29-1	.
TGTGCCAGCAGCGCTAATCCTACGACAGAATCTAATTCACCCCTCCACTTT	CASSANPTTESNSPLHF	TRBJ1-6	.	TRBV5-4	.
TGTGCCAGCAGCGTGACCGGGACAAACGGAAACACCATATATTTT	CASSVTGTNGNTIYF	TRBJ1-3	.	TRBV5-4	.
TGTGCCAGCAGCCCAAGCCCCTCACCACAGGATAACTATGGCTACACCTTC	CASSPSPSPQDNYGYTF	TRBJ1-2	.	TRBV7-3	.
TGTGCCAGTACGGTTTCGTTCTCCAAGACCGAAAAACTGTTTTTT	CASTVSFSKTEKLFF	TRBJ1-4	.	TRBV19	once
TGCGCCGCCGGGACTAGCGTCCCTGGGGAGCAGTACTTC	CAAGTSVPGEQYF	TRBJ2-7	TRBD2	TRBV10-1	.
TGTGCCAGCAGTTTTCAGGGGGCCGGTCGGAATGAGCAGTTCTTC	CASSFQGAGRNEQFF	TRBJ2-1	TRBD1	TRBV27	.
TGCGCCAGCAGCTTGTCCGAAGGCGGTGGGGCCAACGTCCTGACTTTC	CASSLSEGGGANVLTF	TRBJ2-6	.	TRBV5-1	.
TGTGCCAGCAGCTTAACAGACCTTCGGGAGACCCAGTACTTC	CASSLTDLRETQYF	TRBJ2-5	.	TRBV5-4	.
TGTGCCAGCAGCCGCCCCGGACTAGCGGGAACCTACAATGAGCAGTTCTTC	CASSRPGLAGTYNEQFF	TRBJ2-1	TRBD2	TRBV5-6	.
TGTGCCAGCAGCTTAGAGGGGACAGAAGGAAACACCATATATTTT	CASSLEGTEGNTIYF	TRBJ1-3	TRBD1	TRBV7-8	.